These 8 T cell receptor beta chains were sequenced from one sample in a study of T cell changes during pregnancy in multiple sclerosis. Produced via immunoSEQ multiplex PCR; TCRdb's table is partial and in-frame only. The sample includes roughly 110,000 clones, more than 80% of them seen just once. The sample was peripheral blood, taken before pregnancy. The source of these receptors is a female donor with multiple sclerosis, enrolled in a pregnancy study.

The chain recombines TRBV28 with TRBJ1-5; D gene ambiguous. V dropped 6 bases and J dropped 2 bases, with 17 bases sitting between them. The CDR3 spans 16 residues. Germline loops: CDR1 MDHEN, CDR2 SYDVKM. CDR3 protein: CASSSPRVGGNQPQHF. In nucleotides, the CDR3 is TGTGCCAGCAGCTCCCCGAGGGTTGGAGGCAATCAGCCCCAGCATTTT.

The chain joins TRBV28 to TRBJ2-1; possibly TRBD1 for D (5 bases). The CDR3 is made up of 14 amino acids. V was cut by 4 bases and J by 3 bases, with 10 bases left in between. Germline CDR1 MDHEN, CDR2 SYDVKM. The CDR3 sequence: CASSYPTDYNEQFF. CDR3 DNA sequence: TGTGCCAGCAGTTACCCGACAGACTACAATGAGCAGTTCTTC.

In this sample, this clone turned up once. The chain combines TRBV6-5 with TRBJ2-7; a possible D gene is TRBD1 (6 bases). Trimming left V 7 bases short and J 3 bases short, with 13 bases between. CDR1 and CDR2 (germline): MNHEY, SVGAGI. This CDR3 is 13 amino acids long. CDR3 coding DNA: TGTGCCAGCACGAGACAGGACATCTACGAGCAGTACTTC. As protein: CASTRQDIYEQYF.

Of note for this clone: An end of the junction does not agree with germline; a read error may underlie this. The CDR3 here is CASDNTGSSLHF. DNA for the CDR3: TGTGCCAGTGACAACACCGGTTCATCCCTCCACTTT. The J gene is TRBJ1-6, the V gene TRBV30; no clear D. The CDR3 totals 12 residues. CDR1 and CDR2 (germline): GTSNPN, SVGIG (reference sequence).

The chain has TRBV30 and TRBJ1-6, with TRBD1 identical over 8 bases. V trimming: 4 bases; J trimming: 8 bases; junction bases outside the gene matches: 19. Germline CDR1 reads GTSNPN; CDR2 reads SVGIG (reference sequence). This CDR3 comprises 18 residues. Here the CDR3 reads CAWMLRRDRFISHSPLHF. The CDR3 DNA follows: TGTGCCTGGATGCTCCGGAGGGACAGGTTCATCAGTCATTCACCCCTCCACTTT.

The chain recombines TRBV19 with TRBJ1-2; TRBD1 matches at 7 bases. This CDR3 comprises 16 residues. The germline V gene has CDR1 LNHDA and CDR2 SQIVND (reference sequence). V shed 0 bases, J shed 6 bases, and the junction held 10 bases outside the gene matches. The CDR3 DNA follows: TGTGCCAGTAGTATAGATCGTGGGCCTACAGGGGATGGCTACACCTTC. It codes for CASSIDRGPTGDGYTF.

This clone has just a few counts. The rearrangement uses TRBV12-5 and TRBJ1-2; TRBD1 is a possible D gene (6 bases). Looked up from germline, CDR1 is LGHNT and CDR2 is FRNRAP. The CDR3 covers 12 residues. Deletions cut 4 bases from V and 8 bases from J, with 11 bases between. CDR3 in DNA: TGTGCTAGTGGTTCGGCAGGGGTCGGCTACACCTTC. It specifies CASGSAGVGYTF.

This clone has just one count. The gene calls are TRBV30 and TRBJ2-1, with D uncertain. Germline V lookup: CDR1 GTSNPN, CDR2 SVGIG (reference sequence). CDR3 length: 12 residues. V lost 5 bases to trimming and J lost 4 bases, with 9 bases between them. The CDR3 coding sequence is TGTGCCTGGGTCGACTCGTACAATGAGCAGTTCTTC. Translated: CAWVDSYNEQFF.